Each of the 29 T cell receptor beta chains below was sequenced from the same sample in a study of spatial heterogeneity in lung cancer. Time point here: sample taken at primary tumor resection. TCRdb called the 5' RACE reads again in MiXCR, with one record for every CDR3 protein. Of about 38,000 distinct CDR3 sequences listed, approximately 5.2% are singletons. This material consisted of PBMCs, taken at surgery. These receptors were obtained from a female donor with early-stage non-small cell lung cancer.

This clonotype was seen many times. The DNA for the CDR3 is TGCAGTGCTATTATGGTCGGCTATGGCTACACCTTC. This encodes CSAIMVGYGYTF. The chain joins TRBV20-1 to TRBJ1-2; no definite D call. The CDR3 sequence is 12 residues long. Trimming took off 4 bases at V and 4 bases at J, with 10 bases between the two ends. Per germline, CDR1 DFQATT and CDR2 SNEGSKA (reference sequence).

This clonotype came up many times. The chain recombines TRBV4-1 with TRBJ1-1; tentative D call: TRBD1 (5 bases). V lost 4 bases, J lost 6 bases, and 9 bases lay in between. The CDR3 is 12 residues long. Germline V CDR1 and CDR2: MGHRA, YSYEKL. Here the CDR3 reads CASSPGQPEAFF. The CDR3 DNA reads TGCGCCAGCAGCCCCGGACAACCTGAAGCTTTCTTT.

This clonotype has ten or more counts. The chain couples TRBV7-2 to TRBJ1-6; TRBD1 matches at 7 bases. CDR3 size: 14 residues. V was clipped by 5 bases and J by 7 bases; unmatched bases: 5. Germline CDR1 is SGHTA and CDR2 is FQGNSA. CDR3 DNA: TGTGCCAGCAGCCAGGGGGTTGAGAATTCACCCCTCCACTTT. Encoded protein: CASSQGVENSPLHF.

This clonotype has just a few counts. J is TRBJ1-4 and V is TRBV2; D gene unclear. CDR1 is SNHLY, CDR2 FYNNEI, per germline. V was trimmed by 2 bases and J by 6 bases, leaving 10 bases between them. The CDR3 has 14 amino acids. CDR3 DNA: TGTGCCAGCAGTGAAAACTCCCCTTATGAAAAACTGTTTTTT. Translation: CASSENSPYEKLFF.

In regard to this clonotype: A much larger clone sits a single nucleotide away, making a read error possible. The chain is built from TRBV4-1 and TRBJ2-7; D is uncertain. The CDR3 extends over 10 amino acids. The V end lost 8 bases, the J end lost 2 bases, and 4 bases lay between the germline ends. Germline CDR1 and CDR2: MGHRA and YSYEKL. In DNA, the CDR3 is TGCGCCAGCGGGCCCTACGAGCAGTACTTC. This encodes CASGPYEQYF.

This clonotype was counted many times. The V call is TRBV28, the J call TRBJ1-4, with 8 bases matching TRBD1. Germline V gene sequence: CDR1 MDHEN, CDR2 SYDVKM. Losses at the gene ends were 6 bases for V and 5 bases for J; bases not matched to a gene: 5. The CDR3 spans 14 residues. CDR3 coding DNA: TGTGCCAGCAGCTCAGGGGGCGCGAATGAAAAACTGTTTTTT. Its protein product is CASSSGGANEKLFF. The variable domain in full, with the rest retrieved from reference TRBV28 and TRBJ1-4, is DVKVTQSSRYLVKRTGEKVFLECVQDMDHENMFWYRQDPGLGLRLIYFSYDVKMKEKGDIPEGYSVSREKKERFSLILESASTNQTSMYLCASSSGGANEKLFFGSGTQLSVL.

This clonotype was seen many times. CDR3 in amino acids: CAFSRGTGVSDTQYF. DNA of the CDR3: TGTGCCTTCTCCCGGGGGACAGGCGTCTCAGATACGCAGTATTTT. The rearrangement joins TRBV30 to TRBJ2-3; 8 positions match TRBD1. V was pared by 7 bases and J by 4 bases, with 13 bases of the junction left unmatched. Germline loops: CDR1 GTSNPN, CDR2 SVGIG (reference sequence). CDR3 length: 15 amino acids.

The V and J genes are TRBV6-5 and TRBJ2-7; 9 bases agree with TRBD2. Trimming cost V 0 bases and J 4 bases; bases outside gene matches: 4. There are 15 residues in the CDR3. Germline V gene data show CDR1 as MNHEY and CDR2 as SVGAGI. The CDR3 is CASSYSGSGGYEQYF. The CDR3 DNA follows: TGTGCCAGCAGTTACTCGGGTAGCGGGGGATACGAGCAGTACTTC.

This clonotype has a count of ten or more. The rearrangement joins TRBV5-1 to TRBJ1-6; 10 nucleotides match TRBD1. The CDR3 has 16 amino acids. The germline V gene has CDR1 SGHRS and CDR2 YFSETQ. The V segment lost 3 bases and the J segment 9 bases; nucleotides outside the gene matches: 9. The CDR3 bases are TGCGCCAGCAGCTGGACGGACAGGGGGTTGAGTTCACCCCTCCACTTT. Translated, it gives CASSWTDRGLSSPLHF. Full variable domain (missing parts from reference TRBV5-1 and TRBJ1-6): KAGVTQTPRYLIKTRGQQVTLSCSPISGHRSVSWYQQTPGQGLQFLFEYFSETQRNKGNFPGRFSGRQFSNSRSEMNVSTLELGDSALYLCASSWTDRGLSSPLHFGNGTRLTVT.

This clonotype has ten or more counts. The gene calls are TRBV7-2 and TRBJ2-1, with D uncertain. Deletions cut 1 base from V and 0 bases from J, with 10 bases between. There are 16 residues in the CDR3. In germline, CDR1 is SGHTA, CDR2 FQGNSA. CDR3 sequence: CASSLVASSSYNEQFF. CDR3 DNA sequence: TGTGCCAGCAGCTTAGTTGCCTCAAGCTCCTACAATGAGCAGTTCTTC. The full variable domain, in which reference TRBV7-2 and TRBJ2-1 provide the parts outside the CDR3, is GAGVSQSPSNKVTEKGKDVELRCDPISGHTALYWYRQSLGQGLEFLIYFQGNSAPDKSGLPSDRFSAERTGGSVSTLTIQRTQQEDSAVYLCASSLVASSSYNEQFFGPGTRLTVL.

This clonotype was seen ten or more times. This chain uses TRBV29-1 with TRBJ2-1; D might be TRBD2 (6 bases). Trimming shortened V by 8 bases and J by 1 base, and 15 bases separated the two germline ends. CDR1 and CDR2 from the germline V gene are SQVTM and ANQGSEA. The CDR3 extends over 14 amino acids. CDR3 protein: CSFPRGLSYNEQFF. The DNA for the CDR3 is TGCAGCTTCCCCCGGGGGTTATCCTACAATGAGCAGTTCTTC.

This clonotype has a count of ten or more. The V gene is TRBV6-2 or TRBV6-3, the J gene TRBJ1-5, with D unclear. The CDR3 covers 14 residues. Trimming shortened V by 7 bases and J by 1 base, and 11 bases separated the two germline ends. Germline V gene sequence: CDR1 MNHEY, CDR2 SVGEGT. The chain's CDR3 is CASTLGGSNQPQHF. The CDR3 bases are TGTGCCAGCACCCTAGGTGGGAGCAATCAGCCCCAGCATTTT.

This clonotype was recorded at least ten times. The chain joins TRBV9 to TRBJ1-1; D perhaps matches TRBD1 (6 bases). CDR1 is SGDLS, CDR2 YYNGEE, per germline. V lost 6 bases to trimming and J lost 1 base, with 19 bases between them. CDR3 size: 16 residues. As DNA, the CDR3 is TGTGCCAGCACCAGGACAGATGGCCGGACGAACACTGAAGCTTTCTTT. Protein product: CASTRTDGRTNTEAFF.

This clonotype was observed many times. This sequence joins TRBV7-2 and TRBJ2-3, with D possibly matching TRBD2 (5 bases). Germline CDR1 is SGHTA and CDR2 is FQGNSA. CDR3 length: 16 residues. Trimming pared 1 base from V and 1 base from J, leaving 12 bases between. CDR3 amino acids: CASSLGQTMGTDTQYF. CDR3 in DNA: TGTGCCAGCAGCTTAGGTCAGACTATGGGCACAGATACGCAGTATTTT.

This clonotype was seen repeatedly, ten times or more. The chain links TRBV5-1 to TRBJ2-1; 10 bases match TRBD2. Germline assignment: CDR1 SGHRS and CDR2 YFSETQ. V lost 4 bases, J lost 6 bases, and 7 bases stayed unmatched. The CDR3 sequence is 15 residues long. The CDR3 bases are TGCGCCAGCAGCGAAGCGGGGGGGCCGAGCAATGAGCAGTTCTTC. It yields the protein CASSEAGGPSNEQFF.

This clonotype was recorded many times. The V call is TRBV29-1, the J call TRBJ1-2; 8 bases line up with TRBD1. Germline loops: CDR1 SQVTM, CDR2 ANQGSEA. There are 16 residues in the CDR3. J was trimmed by 4 bases and V by 3 bases; bases with no gene match: 13. CDR3 sequence (DNA): TGCAGCGTTGACCCCTCGACAGGGGAGCGAGGCTATGGCTACACCTTC. It translates to CSVDPSTGERGYGYTF.

This clonotype has a count of ten or more. The V call is TRBV5-1, the J call TRBJ1-1; TRBD1 agrees at 7 bases. The V gene's germline CDR1 is SGHRS and CDR2 YFSETQ. Unmatched junction bases numbered 4, after V lost 4 bases and J lost 1 base. This CDR3 has 14 amino acids. The CDR3 region has the DNA TGCGCCAGCAGCCTAACAGGGGAGAACACTGAAGCTTTCTTT. Protein sequence: CASSLTGENTEAFF.

This clonotype was picked up a small number of times. The rearrangement joins TRBV20-1 to TRBJ1-6; tentatively, D is TRBD1 (5 bases). V was cut by 1 base and J by 6 bases, with 13 bases left in between. From germline, CDR1 is DFQATT and CDR2 SNEGSKA (reference sequence). The CDR3 is 15 amino acids. The CDR3 loop reads CSARVSGASNSPLHF. CDR3 DNA: TGCAGTGCTAGAGTCTCCGGGGCCAGTAATTCACCCCTCCACTTT.

This clonotype has just a few counts. The chain combines TRBV2 with TRBJ2-1; D tentatively fits TRBD1 or TRBD2 (5 bases each). This CDR3 is built from 16 residues. Germline V gene data show CDR1 as SNHLY and CDR2 as FYNNEI. Trimming took 4 bases from V and 9 from J, leaving 22 bases between them. The CDR3: CASSAQGAGLGGEQFF. The CDR3 bases are TGTGCCAGCAGTGCCCAAGGGGCAGGCCTTGGAGGTGAGCAGTTCTTC.

The sample holds a few counts of this clonotype. The chain has TRBV12-3 or TRBV12-4 and TRBJ2-3; D gene ambiguous. The CDR3 runs 16 residues. V shed 3 bases and J shed 0 bases, with 13 bases lying between them. The CDR3 loop is CASSFSGPLSTDTQYF. CDR3 coding DNA: TGTGCCAGCAGTTTTTCAGGTCCGTTAAGCACAGATACGCAGTATTTT.

This clonotype was picked up a small number of times. The chain has TRBV5-4 and TRBJ2-7; D could derive from TRBD1 or TRBD2 (5 bases each). Germline loops: CDR1 SGHNT, CDR2 YYREEE (reference sequence). V lost 3 bases and J 2 bases, leaving 12 bases between the germline ends. This CDR3 is 14 amino acids long. CDR3 coding DNA: TGTGCCAGCAGCTCCTGGGGGATGGCCTACGAGCAGTACTTC. This gives the protein CASSSWGMAYEQYF.

In its sample, this clonotype was seen many times. The genes are TRBV28 and TRBJ1-2; D is uncertain. The CDR3 has 12 amino acids. Trimming shortened V by 7 bases and J by 1 base, and 7 bases separated the two germline ends. Germline values: CDR1 MDHEN, CDR2 SYDVKM. CDR3 bases: TGTGCCAGCAACCAAATTAACTATGGCTACACCTTC. Encoded protein: CASNQINYGYTF.

The chain carries TRBV24-1 and TRBJ1-5; D call uncertain. The CDR3 runs 13 residues. Germline V CDR1 and CDR2: KGHDR, SFDVKD. Between the trimmed V and J ends, which lost 4 bases and 5 bases, there was a span of 8 bases. CDR3 amino acids: CATSESQDQPQHF. The DNA for the CDR3 is TGTGCCACCAGTGAAAGTCAGGATCAGCCCCAGCATTTT.

This clonotype was counted ten times or more. The V and J genes are TRBV7-9 and TRBJ2-5, with D perhaps TRBD1 or TRBD2 (6 bases each). This CDR3 is built from 15 residues. Deletions cut 3 bases from V and 1 base from J, with 12 bases between. Germline lookup yields CDR1 SEHNR and CDR2 FQNEAQ (reference sequence). The CDR3 is CASSLGGTTQETQYF. CDR3 DNA sequence: TGTGCCAGCAGCTTGGGCGGGACAACCCAAGAGACCCAGTACTTC.

The genes are TRBV20-1 and TRBJ1-1; D is possibly TRBD1 (6 bases). CDR1 DFQATT and CDR2 SNEGSKA come from the germline V gene (reference sequence). The CDR3 has 15 residues. Trimming took off 0 bases at V and 0 bases at J, with 11 bases between the two ends. For the CDR3, the DNA is TGCAGTGCTAGAGATGGCTACAGGGTGAACACTGAAGCTTTCTTT. Protein product: CSARDGYRVNTEAFF.

The table lists this clonotype with many counts. This chain uses TRBV7-3 with TRBJ2-2; D possibly corresponds to TRBD1 (9 bases). There are 17 residues in the CDR3. Germline V CDR1 and CDR2: SGHTA, FQGTGA. The germline V and J ends were trimmed by 7 bases and 5 bases, with 23 bases remaining between them. The CDR3 loop reads CASTPGTGRGGTGELFF. The CDR3 nucleotides are TGTGCCAGCACCCCCGGGACAGGGCGCGGGGGGACCGGGGAGCTGTTTTTT.

This clonotype was picked up many times. The V call is TRBV5-1, the J call TRBJ2-1; 10 bases agree with TRBD2. Per germline, CDR1 SGHRS and CDR2 YFSETQ. V gave up 0 bases and J gave up 4 bases; unmatched junction bases: 1. This CDR3 has 15 amino acids. The CDR3 is CASSLGTSGYNEQFF. The CDR3 nucleotides read TGCGCCAGCAGCTTGGGGACTAGCGGTTACAATGAGCAGTTCTTC. Using reference TRBV5-1 and TRBJ2-1 for the parts outside the CDR3, the full variable domain is KAGVTQTPRYLIKTRGQQVTLSCSPISGHRSVSWYQQTPGQGLQFLFEYFSETQRNKGNFPGRFSGRQFSNSRSEMNVSTLELGDSALYLCASSLGTSGYNEQFFGPGTRLTVL.

This clonotype was picked up many times. The rearrangement joins TRBV6-5 to TRBJ1-6, with 7 positions matching TRBD1. Germline V gene data show CDR1 as MNHEY and CDR2 as SVGAGI. With 5 bases clipped from V and 8 bases from J, the junction kept 9 bases outside the gene matches. This CDR3 is built from 15 residues. The CDR3 here is CASSETGDRYSPLHF. As DNA, the CDR3 is TGTGCCAGCAGTGAAACAGGGGATCGGTATTCACCCCTCCACTTT.

This clonotype came up many times. This chain joins TRBV6-2 or TRBV6-3 and TRBJ1-1, with unresolved D. Germline assignment: CDR1 MNHEY and CDR2 SVGEGT. This CDR3 region has 12 residues. V lost 8 bases, J lost 0 bases, and 7 bases lay in between. As DNA, the CDR3 is TGTGCCAGCGAGTCAGTGAACACTGAAGCTTTCTTT. Translation: CASESVNTEAFF.